The next 26 T cell receptor beta chains were all read from a single sample in a study of patients and donors after allogeneic stem cell transplantation. Each CDR3 protein gets one entry after TCRdb re-called the RT-PCR reads with MiXCR. The table includes 800,000 to 1,000,000 distinct CDR3 sequences, around 17% detected once. Sequenced input: blood, either unsorted or a sorted T cell fraction (not recorded which). The receptors come from a human donor who was either an allogeneic HSCT recipient or a stem cell or donor lymphocyte infusion donor (not recorded which). It is not recorded whose cells these are; they may come from a transplant donor.

This clonotype was counted between two and nine times. CDR3 in DNA: TGTGCCAGCAGTTCTACGAGGGACAGGGGGAACTATGGCTACACCTTC. Protein sequence: CASSSTRDRGNYGYTF. The rearrangement uses TRBV6-2 or TRBV6-3 and TRBJ1-2; 11 positions match TRBD1. The germline CDR1 and CDR2 sequences are MNHEY and SVGEGT. V lost 4 bases, J lost 2 bases, and 6 bases stayed unmatched. CDR3 length: 16 residues.

The chain is built from TRBV4-1 and TRBJ1-1, with 7 positions matching TRBD1. V lost 0 bases to trimming and J lost 4 bases; unmatched junction nucleotides: 5. The CDR3 totals 15 residues. Germline V CDR1 and CDR2: MGHRA, YSYEKL. The CDR3 spells CASSQDRQGGTEAFF. In DNA, the CDR3 is TGCGCCAGCAGCCAAGATAGACAGGGAGGCACTGAAGCTTTCTTT.

In this sample, this clonotype turned up many times. This chain uses TRBV24-1 with TRBJ2-5; possible D gene TRBD2, 5 bases. Deletions cut 4 bases from V and 5 bases from J, with 7 bases between. The germline V gene has CDR1 KGHDR and CDR2 SFDVKD. The CDR3 has 12 amino acids. The CDR3 DNA sequence: TGTGCCACCAGTGACCCGGGGGAGACCCAGTACTTC. Its protein is CATSDPGETQYF.

This clonotype has only a few counts. V is TRBV6-5 and J is TRBJ1-1; D not resolved. V was clipped by 9 bases and J by 8 bases, with 7 bases between them. The CDR3 is made up of 9 amino acids. Germline V lookup: CDR1 MNHEY, CDR2 SVGAGI. The CDR3 sequence: CASSREAFF. Written as DNA, the CDR3 is TGTGCCAGTTCCAGAGAAGCTTTCTTT.

This chain joins TRBV20-1 and TRBJ2-5, with a tentative D call TRBD2 (7 bases). This CDR3 contains 11 residues. In germline, CDR1 is DFQATT, CDR2 SNEGSKA (reference sequence). CDR3 sequence (DNA): TGCAGCGGGGGGCTCAAAGAGACCCAGTACTTC. This sequence encodes CSGGLKETQYF.

The J gene is TRBJ1-3, the V gene TRBV5-1; possible D gene TRBD1, 5 bases. V lost 2 bases, J lost 4 bases, and 13 bases lay in between. Germline lookup yields CDR1 SGHRS and CDR2 YFSETQ. The CDR3 has 15 residues. CDR3 region: CASSLTPGRGNTIYF. The CDR3 coding sequence is TGCGCCAGCAGCTTAACCCCGGGACGCGGAAACACCATATATTTT.

This chain links TRBV30 with TRBJ2-6; TRBD1 agrees at 10 bases. The CDR3 spans 17 residues. Trimming cost V 3 bases and J 4 bases; bases outside gene matches: 9. Germline values: CDR1 GTSNPN, CDR2 SVGIG (reference sequence). The CDR3, as DNA: TGTGCCTGGAGACCCGGGACAGGGGTTGACGGGGCCAACGTCCTGACTTTC. Its protein is CAWRPGTGVDGANVLTF. The full variable domain, in which reference TRBV30 and TRBJ2-6 provide the parts outside the CDR3, is SQTIHQWPATLVQPVGSPLSLECTVEGTSNPNLYWYRQAAGRGLQLLFYSVGIGQISSEVPQNLSASRPQDRQFILSSKKLLLSDSGFYLCAWRPGTGVDGANVLTFGAGSRLTVL.

This clonotype was counted a few times. CDR3 nucleotides: TGCGCCAGCAGCCAAGATACTAGCGGGGGGGATATCTCCTACGAGCAGTACTTC. Translated, it gives CASSQDTSGGDISYEQYF. The V gene is TRBV4-1, the J gene TRBJ2-7; the match to TRBD2 covers 13 bases. V shed 0 bases, J shed 0 bases, and the junction held 5 bases outside the gene matches. The CDR3 extends over 18 amino acids. Germline CDR1 and CDR2: MGHRA and YSYEKL.

This clonotype was seen many times. The chain links TRBV20-1 to TRBJ2-7; D might be TRBD1 or TRBD2, each matching 6 bases. The germline V gene encodes CDR1 DFQATT and CDR2 SNEGSKA (reference sequence). V gave up 1 base and J gave up 0 bases, with 7 bases separating them. CDR3 length equals 13 residues. CDR3 sequence (DNA): TGCAGTGCTAGAGGGGGGGCCTCCTACGAGCAGTACTTC. Its translation is CSARGGASYEQYF.

Only a few counts were recorded for this clonotype. J is TRBJ1-6 and V is TRBV5-1; TRBD1 aligns across 7 bases. V lost 4 bases and J lost 6; bases outside the gene matches: 7. Germline CDR1 reads SGHRS; CDR2 reads YFSETQ. This CDR3 contains 15 residues. The CDR3 DNA follows: TGCGCCAGCAGCAGTTACTGGGACAGTAATTCACCCCTCCACTTT. This codes for CASSSYWDSNSPLHF. The full variable domain, in which reference TRBV5-1 and TRBJ1-6 provide the parts outside the CDR3, is KAGVTQTPRYLIKTRGQQVTLSCSPISGHRSVSWYQQTPGQGLQFLFEYFSETQRNKGNFPGRFSGRQFSNSRSEMNVSTLELGDSALYLCASSSYWDSNSPLHFGNGTRLTVT.

In DNA form, the CDR3 reads TGTGCCAGCAGCGTATTTAATGTCCTCGGCCCAGGGGTAACCGGGGAGCTGTTTTTT. The encoded protein is CASSVFNVLGPGVTGELFF. The chain carries TRBV9 and TRBJ2-2; TRBD1 might be the D (6 bases). The ends were cut back, 1 base at V and 5 bases at J, with 24 bases in the middle. The CDR3 has 19 amino acids. Germline CDR1 SGDLS, CDR2 YYNGEE.

The chain employs TRBV6-2 or TRBV6-3 and TRBJ2-2; the match to TRBD2 covers 12 bases. The J segment lost 5 bases and the V segment lost 7 bases, leaving 8 bases of the junction unmatched. Germline lookup yields CDR1 MNHEY and CDR2 SVGEGT. The CDR3 is 16 residues long. The CDR3 DNA is TGTGCCAGCAAAATCACTAGCGGGGGGATTACCGGGGAGCTGTTTTTT. This translates into CASKITSGGITGELFF.

The chain joins TRBV28 to TRBJ1-2; the D is unclear. There are 13 residues in the CDR3. Trimming left V 2 bases short and J 3 bases short, with 7 bases between. The germline CDR1 and CDR2 sequences are MDHEN and SYDVKM. The CDR3 nucleotides are TGTGCCAGCAGTTTACCCGCAGACTATGGCTACACCTTC. As protein: CASSLPADYGYTF.

Only a few counts were recorded for this clonotype. The genes are TRBV27 and TRBJ1-2; D gene unclear. Trimming removed 10 bases at V and 8 bases at J, with 11 bases between. CDR3 length equals 10 residues. Germline V CDR1 and CDR2: MNHEY, SMNVEV (reference sequence). In DNA, the CDR3 is TGTGCCAACCCGTGTGGCGGCTACACCTTC. Translation gives CANPCGGYTF.

This clonotype was picked up many times. In DNA, the CDR3 is TGTGCCAGCAACAGAAGTGGGACAGGGCCCCAGGGGAACATTCAGTACTTC. This codes for CASNRSGTGPQGNIQYF. The chain joins TRBV12-3 or TRBV12-4 to TRBJ2-4; 9 bases are shared with TRBD1. This CDR3 region has 17 residues. V shed 7 bases, J shed 7 bases, and the junction held 17 bases outside the gene matches.

This clonotype has only a few counts. The chain uses TRBV5-1 and TRBJ1-2; D is possibly TRBD1 (6 bases). Germline V CDR1 and CDR2: SGHRS, YFSETQ. Trimming removed 7 bases at V and 0 bases at J, with 13 bases between. The CDR3 totals 14 residues. Written as DNA, the CDR3 is TGCGCCAGCGGGGGCGGGATGCCTAACTATGGCTACACCTTC. It codes for CASGGGMPNYGYTF.

This chain joins TRBV19 and TRBJ2-1; D unresolved. V was clipped by 3 bases and J by 3 bases, with 9 bases between them. The CDR3 spans 14 residues. Germline CDR1 reads LNHDA; CDR2 reads SQIVND (reference sequence). The CDR3 loop reads CASSIAQIYNEQFF. The CDR3 DNA follows: TGTGCCAGTAGTATCGCGCAGATCTACAATGAGCAGTTCTTC.

V is TRBV12-3 or TRBV12-4 and J is TRBJ2-3; 9 nucleotides match TRBD2. This CDR3 has 17 residues. After removal of 3 bases from V and 5 bases from J, the junction contained 12 bases not matched to a gene. The CDR3 loop reads CASSLWGGRARGDTQYF. In DNA form, the CDR3 reads TGTGCCAGCAGTTTGTGGGGCGGGAGGGCCAGAGGAGATACGCAGTATTTT.

This sequence joins TRBV20-1 and TRBJ2-7; 8 bases line up with TRBD1. The V gene's germline CDR1 is DFQATT and CDR2 SNEGSKA (reference sequence). J was trimmed by 1 base and V by 3 bases; bases with no gene match: 11. The CDR3 covers 16 residues. CDR3 in DNA: TGCAGTGCTAGCCCCGGCGGCAGGGGGCCTTCCTACGAGCAGTACTTC. Protein product: CSASPGGRGPSYEQYF.

This clonotype was detected only once. The V gene is TRBV18, the J gene TRBJ2-6, with a weak D call TRBD1 (6 bases). Germline V gives CDR1 KGHSH, CDR2 LQKENI. The CDR3 runs to 15 residues. The germline V and J ends were trimmed by 6 bases and 12 bases, with 21 bases remaining between them. DNA of the CDR3: TGTGCCAGCTCCCGGACAGATGAGAGTACCAGCGTCCTGACTTTC. It specifies CASSRTDESTSVLTF. The entire variable domain, with the rest obtained from reference TRBV18 and TRBJ2-6, is as follows: NAGVMQNPRHLVRRRGQEARLRCSPMKGHSHVYWYRQLPEEGLKFMVYLQKENIIDESGMPKERFSAEFPKEGPSILRIQQVVRGDSAAYFCASSRTDESTSVLTFGAGSRLTVL.

The gene calls are TRBV7-8 and TRBJ2-4, with 7 bases that match TRBD2. Germline V gene lookup returns CDR1 SGHVS and CDR2 FQNEAQ. This CDR3 contains 17 residues. Trimming removed 5 bases from V and 3 bases from J; junction bases left unmatched: 13. The CDR3 spells CASSALVGGGSKNIQYF. CDR3 bases: TGTGCCAGCAGCGCGCTCGTGGGCGGGGGTAGCAAAAACATTCAGTACTTC. The whole variable domain, filled in from reference TRBV7-8 and TRBJ2-4, reads GAGVSQSPRYKVAKRGQDVALRCDPISGHVSLFWYQQALGQGPEFLTYFQNEAQLDKSGLPSDRFFAERPEGSVSTLKIQRTQQEDSAVYLCASSALVGGGSKNIQYFGAGTRLSVL.

This clonotype occurred a few times. V is TRBV6-2 or TRBV6-3 and J is TRBJ2-1; perhaps TRBD1 as D (6 bases). Germline V gene lookup returns CDR1 MNHEY and CDR2 SVGEGT. The CDR3 is 14 amino acids. Trimming stripped 6 bases from V and 6 bases from J, with 15 bases between. In nucleotides, the CDR3 is TGTGCCAGCAGCTTCATGGGGGCCAGCAATGAGCAGTTCTTC. Translated, it gives CASSFMGASNEQFF.

This clonotype was observed a few times. The rearrangement links TRBV5-5 to TRBJ1-3, with 8 bases matching TRBD1. CDR3 length equals 15 residues. The V segment lost 4 bases and the J segment 2 bases; nucleotides outside the gene matches: 5. Germline CDR1 SGHKS, CDR2 YYEKEE (reference sequence). CDR3 amino acids: CASSRPGQAGNTIYF. In DNA form, the CDR3 reads TGTGCCAGCAGCCGACCGGGACAGGCTGGAAACACCATATATTTT.

This clonotype has just a few counts. The chain couples TRBV10-3 to TRBJ2-5; the match to TRBD1 covers 8 bases. This CDR3 spans 15 amino acids. V shed 0 bases, J shed 4 bases, and the junction held 4 bases outside the gene matches. The germline CDR1 and CDR2 sequences are ENHRY and SYGVKD. CDR3: CAISESAGGIETQYF. The CDR3 DNA follows: TGTGCCATCAGTGAGTCTGCAGGGGGCATAGAGACCCAGTACTTC.

This clonotype was found many times. This chain uses TRBV29-1 with TRBJ1-2, with a possible D match to TRBD1 (5 bases). Germline V gene lookup returns CDR1 SQVTM and CDR2 ANQGSEA. The CDR3 length is 16 residues. V lost 0 bases and J lost 6, with 20 bases in between. The CDR3 region is CSVEDPGEGYQDGYTF. Written as DNA, the CDR3 is TGCAGCGTTGAAGATCCGGGGGAAGGTTACCAGGATGGCTACACCTTC.

The V gene is TRBV10-3, the J gene TRBJ2-1; TRBD2 might be the D (6 bases). V was cut by 9 bases and J by 0 bases, with 12 bases left in between. The CDR3 has 14 residues. Germline CDR1 is ENHRY and CDR2 is SYGVKD. The CDR3 here is CAMGRGSSYNEQFF. The CDR3 bases are TGTGCCATGGGACGGGGGAGCTCCTACAATGAGCAGTTCTTC.